This T cell receptor beta chain derives from a study of blood T cell repertoires in COVID-19. The wider study: Nucleic acid was either cDNA or gDNA, and it came from T cells, B-cell-depleted T cells, or PBMCs.

The CDR3 is 12 amino acids. Trimming at V came to 7 bases and at J to 8 bases, leaving 7 bases not matched to a gene. CDR1 is SQVTM, CDR2 ANQGSEA, per germline. How the authors handled the data: Estimation of nucleated cell counts relied on the amplification of reference gene primers. This table comes from immunoSEQ multiplex PCR, and its TCRdb copy is limited to in-frame clones, with some not included. That table gives V, J and clone size, and the DNA gave D and trimming. The sample has 130,000 or so clones; about 86% are singletons. This receptor was taken from a woman aged 55-70 years with acute or convalescent COVID-19. The rearrangement uses TRBV29-1 and TRBJ1-3, with 8 bases that match TRBD1. Sequencing was performed on peripheral blood. Here the CDR3 DNA reads TGCAGCGCCGGACAGGGAGGGTACACCATATATTTT. Translated, it gives CSAGQGGYTIYF.